A single sample gave rise to the 2 T cell receptor beta chains below, sequenced in a study of low-dose radiotherapy and immunotherapy resistance in tumors. First-strand cDNA used TRAV- and TRBV-specific primers, covering alpha and beta chains. Both a constant-region primer and a V-primer adapter served to amplify TCRs across roughly 22 PCR cycles. A single record per CDR3 protein comes from TCRdb applying MiXCR to the reads. The sample lists around 79,000 distinct CDR3 sequences, approximately 20% occurring once. Time point defined: before trial treatment. The input for sequencing was PBMCs, taken before treatment. Receptor source: a male donor with prostate cancer.

A few counts support this clonotype. The genes are TRBV29-1 and TRBJ2-3; unclear D gene. Germline assignment: CDR1 SQVTM and CDR2 ANQGSEA. V lost 7 bases and J 4 bases, leaving 12 bases between the germline ends. CDR3 size: 12 residues. The CDR3 here is CSATTAADTQYF. In DNA form, the CDR3 reads TGCAGCGCTACTACAGCAGCAGATACGCAGTATTTT.

At least ten counts were recorded for this clonotype. The rearrangement joins TRBV19 to TRBJ2-3, with unresolved D. The CDR3 totals 15 residues. Trimming shortened V by 8 bases and J by 4 bases, and 19 bases separated the two germline ends. Germline V gene sequence: CDR1 LNHDA, CDR2 SQIVND (reference sequence). This chain's CDR3 is CASDTLGISADTQYF. CDR3 in DNA: TGTGCCAGTGACACCCTAGGTATTAGTGCAGATACGCAGTATTTT.